This paragraph covers one T cell receptor beta chain sequence. Its antigen is not identified. This sample is drawn from a study of shared clonotypes between healthy human individuals. Turning to the study itself: Plates per donor: three CD4 naive, three CD4 memory, two CD8 naive, one CD8 memory. Overall study findings and caveats: A small donor pool kept down the genetic and exposure-history diversity that was represented.

When replicate PCRs were run on sorted subsets, they used roughly 0.2 ug DNA, about 30,000 T cell genomes. Assay used: immunoSEQ multiplex PCR; TCRdb lists only in-frame clones, some missing. The sample lists 2 million to 2.5 million clones, 85% to 95% seen once, with 0.13% in the top ten. The V gene's germline CDR1 is SGHRS and CDR2 YFSETQ. With V trimmed by 4 bases and J by 4 bases, 10 bases remained unmatched. This CDR3 has 15 amino acids. The gene calls are TRBV5-1 and TRBJ1-2; 7 positions match TRBD1. The TCR was taken from a man between 18 and 35 years old in good health. Sequences were obtained from naive CD4+ T cells sorted from blood. Subset meaning: CD45RA+ positively selected. CDR3 amino acids: CASSDGNRGGYGYTF. CDR3 DNA sequence: TGCGCCAGCAGCGACGGGAACAGGGGAGGCTATGGCTACACCTTC.